This record looks at one T cell receptor (beta chain) sequence and its context. Its antigen is undetermined. The CDR3 has 16 residues. V lost 0 bases, J lost 7 bases, and 9 bases stayed unmatched. Germline assignment: CDR1 GTSNPN and CDR2 SVGIG (reference sequence). 60 Vbeta and 13 Jbeta primers were used in PCR. Profiled with immunoSEQ multiplex PCR; TCRdb holds only in-frame clones, not every one. The sample carries roughly 190,000 clones, around 76% recorded once. The data belong to a study of cytomegalovirus exposure and HLA in healthy donors. Whole-study results and caveats: TRBV6-2, TRBV6-3 and some other V segments were unresolvable in 87-base-pair reads.

The chain is built from TRBV30 and TRBJ1-6, with 7 positions matching TRBD1. The source material was PBMCs. The clonotype originates from a woman in her twenties or thirties in good health and CMV-seropositive. The CDR3 spells CAWSVHQGGANSPLHF. The CDR3 DNA is TGTGCCTGGAGTGTACACCAGGGGGGCGCAAATTCACCCCTCCACTTT.